Shown below are 25 T cell receptor beta chains from a single sample sequenced in a study of T cell clones after liver transplantation. TCRdb keeps only in-frame clones here, not all; method: immunoSEQ multiplex PCR. The sample includes nearly 55,000 clones, around 85% seen only once; the top ten take around 8.5%. The sequencing here drew on CD4+ T cells from blood, taken before liver transplant. The origin of the receptors is a human donor who received a liver transplant.

The chain employs TRBV18 and TRBJ2-1; D not certain. Trimming took 3 bases from V and 4 from J, leaving 10 bases between them. This CDR3 has 14 amino acids. CDR1 is KGHSH, CDR2 LQKENI, per germline. The CDR3: CASSPDTAYNEQFF. Here the CDR3 DNA reads TGTGCCAGCTCACCCGACACAGCTTACAATGAGCAGTTCTTC.

J is TRBJ1-4 and V is TRBV30, with D maybe TRBD1 (5 bases). The CDR3 has 15 residues. V was pared by 0 bases and J by 8 bases, with 16 bases between. The V gene's germline CDR1 is GTSNPN and CDR2 SVGIG (reference sequence). This CDR3 is CAWSVTSGNGEKLFF. The DNA of the CDR3 is TGTGCCTGGAGTGTAACATCAGGGAATGGAGAAAAACTGTTTTTT.

The chain uses TRBV6-5 and TRBJ1-6; 9 nucleotides agree with TRBD1. The CDR3 length is 15 residues. V was clipped by 0 bases and J by 8 bases; unmatched bases: 2. Germline assignment: CDR1 MNHEY and CDR2 SVGAGI. For the CDR3, the DNA is TGTGCCAGCAGTTACTCCGGGACAGGGTATTCACCCCTCCACTTT. Protein sequence: CASSYSGTGYSPLHF.

V is TRBV7-8 and J is TRBJ1-2; TRBD1 matches 8 bases. CDR3 size: 14 residues. V shed 2 bases, J shed 5 bases, and the junction held 4 bases outside the gene matches. Germline assignment: CDR1 SGHVS and CDR2 FQNEAQ. This CDR3 reads CASSLQDRVYGYTF. The CDR3 DNA is TGTGCCAGCAGCTTACAGGACAGGGTGTATGGCTACACCTTC. Variable domain in full (rest from reference TRBV7-8 and TRBJ1-2): GAGVSQSPRYKVAKRGQDVALRCDPISGHVSLFWYQQALGQGPEFLTYFQNEAQLDKSGLPSDRFFAERPEGSVSTLKIQRTQQEDSAVYLCASSLQDRVYGYTFGSGTRLTVV.

The chain combines TRBV19 with TRBJ1-1; D is unresolved. The CDR3 covers 15 residues. CDR1 is LNHDA and CDR2 is SQIVND in the germline V gene (reference sequence). V lost 0 bases to trimming and J lost 0 bases, with 8 bases between them. CDR3 amino acids: CASSIELLMNTEAFF. In nucleotides, the CDR3 is TGTGCCAGTAGTATAGAGCTCCTCATGAACACTGAAGCTTTCTTT.

CDR3 DNA: TGTGCCAGCAGTGCCCTACAGGGATATAGCAATCAGCCCCAGCATTTT. The encoded protein is CASSALQGYSNQPQHF. The V and J genes are TRBV6-1 and TRBJ1-5; D is perhaps TRBD1 (6 bases). The CDR3 has 16 amino acids. Germline V gene data show CDR1 as MNHNS and CDR2 as SASEGT. V lost 4 bases to trimming and J lost 0 bases, with 13 bases between them.

The CDR3 DNA reads as TGTGCCAGTAGTATCCTTGAAGCGGGGGGACCGAAACAACACGAGCAGTACTTC. It specifies CASSILEAGGPKQHEQYF. The rearrangement uses TRBV19 and TRBJ2-7; 9 nucleotides agree with TRBD2. Trimming at V came to 3 bases and at J to 5 bases, leaving 17 bases not matched to a gene. CDR1 is LNHDA and CDR2 is SQIVND in the germline V gene (reference sequence). This CDR3 spans 18 amino acids.

V gene TRBV19 combines with J gene TRBJ1-1; 7 nucleotides match TRBD1. The CDR3 is 14 amino acids. J gave up 2 bases and V 7 bases, and 7 bases lay outside the gene matches. CDR1 and CDR2 (germline): LNHDA, SQIVND (reference sequence). Here the CDR3 reads CASNQGTVNTEAFF. CDR3 coding DNA: TGTGCCAGTAACCAGGGGACAGTTAACACTGAAGCTTTCTTT.

By sample share, this clone is medium-sized. This chain uses TRBV7-9 with TRBJ1-5; D gene unclear. The CDR3 totals 15 residues. Germline V gene lookup returns CDR1 SEHNR and CDR2 FQNEAQ (reference sequence). The germline V and J ends were trimmed by 1 base and 3 bases, with 10 bases remaining between them. CDR3 sequence (DNA): TGTGCCAGCAGCTTAGGGGTAGGAATCAATCAGCCCCAGCATTTT. It is translated as CASSLGVGINQPQHF.

V gene TRBV30 combines with J gene TRBJ2-1; no firm D call. The CDR3 consists of 14 residues. Trimming pared 0 bases from V and 1 base from J, leaving 7 bases between. Germline assignment: CDR1 GTSNPN and CDR2 SVGIG (reference sequence). CDR3 DNA sequence: TGTGCCTGGAGTGTACGTGGGTCCTACAATGAGCAGTTCTTC. Amino acid sequence: CAWSVRGSYNEQFF.

The V call is TRBV5-6, the J call TRBJ2-7; possible D gene TRBD2, 6 bases. The ends were cut back, 1 base at V and 0 bases at J, with 11 bases in the middle. The CDR3 covers 15 residues. Looked up from germline, CDR1 is SGHDT and CDR2 is YYEEEE. In DNA form, the CDR3 reads TGTGCCAGCAGCTTGCTAGCGACAAGCTCCTACGAGCAGTACTTC. Translating it yields CASSLLATSSYEQYF.

This clone came up once. The rearrangement uses TRBV19 and TRBJ1-4, with D tentatively TRBD1 (6 bases). The length of the CDR3 is 18 residues. Trimming stripped 8 bases from V and 0 bases from J, with 22 bases between. CDR1 and CDR2 (germline): LNHDA, SQIVND (reference sequence). CDR3 region: CASRADWQGRATNEKLFF. The CDR3 bases are TGTGCCAGTCGGGCTGACTGGCAGGGGCGTGCAACTAATGAAAAACTGTTTTTT.

The gene calls are TRBV25-1 and TRBJ1-4; D call uncertain. This CDR3 spans 16 amino acids. Germline CDR1 MGHDK, CDR2 SYGVNS. Trimming removed 0 bases at V and 0 bases at J, with 8 bases between. DNA of the CDR3: TGTGCCAGCAGTGAATACGGGAAAACAACTAATGAAAAACTGTTTTTT. It codes for CASSEYGKTTNEKLFF.

The rearrangement joins TRBV5-1 to TRBJ2-3, with D possibly being TRBD1 or TRBD2 (5 bases each). V was shortened by 3 bases and J by 4 bases, with 9 bases between the two germline ends. Germline CDR1 is SGHRS and CDR2 is YFSETQ. CDR3 length: 13 residues. CDR3 nucleotides: TGCGCCAGCAGCTGGGACGGCTCAGATACGCAGTATTTT. Amino acids: CASSWDGSDTQYF.

This clone has just a few counts. V gene TRBV4-1 combines with J gene TRBJ1-6; possible D gene TRBD1, 5 bases. This CDR3 has 16 amino acids. The germline CDR1 and CDR2 sequences are MGHRA and YSYEKL. Trimming left V 1 base short and J 6 bases short, with 13 bases between. Here the CDR3 reads CASSQGVAGSNSPLHF. The CDR3 DNA follows: TGCGCCAGCAGCCAAGGGGTGGCAGGGAGTAATTCACCCCTCCACTTT.

The chain carries TRBV7-2 and TRBJ2-5, with TRBD1 matching 9 bases. Germline V CDR1 and CDR2: SGHTA, FQGNSA. The CDR3 is 15 residues long. V gave up 4 bases and J gave up 5 bases; unmatched junction bases: 8. The CDR3 DNA reads TGTGCCAGCAGCTCCAGAGGACAGGGGTGGGAGACCCAGTACTTC. It codes for CASSSRGQGWETQYF.

The chain combines TRBV28 with TRBJ2-2, with TRBD2 matching over 7 bases. V trimming: 1 base; J trimming: 3 bases; junction bases outside the gene matches: 5. CDR3 length: 16 amino acids. Germline V gives CDR1 MDHEN, CDR2 SYDVKM. DNA for the CDR3: TGTGCCAGCAGTTTATCGGCTAGCGGTTACACCGGGGAGCTGTTTTTT. Translated: CASSLSASGYTGELFF.

The rearrangement links TRBV4-1 to TRBJ2-1; 10 bases line up with TRBD2. The CDR3 loop spans 19 amino acids. V lost 2 bases to trimming and J lost 5 bases; unmatched junction nucleotides: 15. CDR1 and CDR2 from the germline V gene are MGHRA and YSYEKL. CDR3: CASSQYNMGAGGPNNEQFF. CDR3 sequence (DNA): TGCGCCAGCAGCCAATATAATATGGGAGCGGGAGGGCCCAACAATGAGCAGTTCTTC.

The chain is built from TRBV18 and TRBJ2-1; D is undetermined. The ends were cut back, 4 bases at V and 7 bases at J, with 17 bases in the middle. The length of the CDR3 is 15 residues. Germline CDR1 is KGHSH and CDR2 is LQKENI. The DNA for the CDR3 is TGTGCCAGCTCACAACAACCCACTGGTGGGAATGAGCAGTTCTTC. Protein sequence: CASSQQPTGGNEQFF.

CDR3 loop: CAWSLRLGWNEQFF. The CDR3 DNA reads TGTGCCTGGAGTCTGCGCCTAGGATGGAATGAGCAGTTCTTC. The chain uses TRBV30 and TRBJ2-1; D call uncertain. With 2 bases removed from V and 7 bases from J, the gap between germline ends came to 15 bases. This CDR3 comprises 14 residues. Germline-derived CDR1 and CDR2 are GTSNPN and SVGIG (reference sequence).

The rearrangement uses TRBV10-3 and TRBJ1-1, with a tentative D call TRBD1 (6 bases). This CDR3 comprises 15 residues. Trimming left V 2 bases short and J 2 bases short, with 12 bases between. Germline V CDR1 and CDR2: ENHRY, SYGVKD. As DNA, the CDR3 is TGTGCCATCAGTGAGAGGGGGACGCAAAACACTGAAGCTTTCTTT. Translating it yields CAISERGTQNTEAFF.

The V call is TRBV7-2, the J call TRBJ1-2; D might be TRBD1 (5 bases). V shed 5 bases and J shed 6 bases, with 16 bases lying between them. CDR1 is SGHTA and CDR2 is FQGNSA in the germline V gene. The CDR3 has 14 amino acids. The CDR3 DNA reads as TGTGCCAGCAGCCCCTTTGAGGGGCATAATGGCTACACCTTC. The encoded protein is CASSPFEGHNGYTF. Using reference TRBV7-2 and TRBJ1-2 for the parts outside the CDR3, the full variable domain is GAGVSQSPSNKVTEKGKDVELRCDPISGHTALYWYRQSLGQGLEFLIYFQGNSAPDKSGLPSDRFSAERTGGSVSTLTIQRTQQEDSAVYLCASSPFEGHNGYTFGSGTRLTVV.

J is TRBJ2-7 and V is TRBV30; TRBD2 matches at 14 bases. J was trimmed by 0 bases and V by 3 bases; bases with no gene match: 7. The CDR3 length is 17 residues. CDR1 and CDR2 from the germline V gene are GTSNPN and SVGIG (reference sequence). The CDR3, as DNA: TGTGCCTGGAGGGGACTAGCGGGAGCGCACGACTCCTACGAGCAGTACTTC. Protein product: CAWRGLAGAHDSYEQYF.

The J gene is TRBJ2-3, the V gene TRBV4-3; D possibly matches TRBD1 or TRBD2 (5 bases each). The V end was cut by 4 bases, the J end by 3 bases, with 14 bases between. The CDR3 is 15 residues long. Germline CDR1 reads LGHNA; CDR2 reads YSLEER. CDR3 in amino acids: CASSPAGAGTDTQYF. CDR3 coding DNA: TGCGCCAGCAGCCCAGCTGGGGCGGGTACAGATACGCAGTATTTT.

This chain's CDR3 is CASSQVLSGTGGRSPLHF. In nucleotides, the CDR3 is TGTGCCAGCAGCCAAGTTTTGTCTGGTACAGGGGGCCGGTCACCCCTCCACTTT. The chain is built from TRBV14 and TRBJ1-6; 9 nucleotides line up with TRBD1. Trimming cost V 1 base and J 10 bases; bases outside gene matches: 14. Per the germline V gene, CDR1 is SGHDN and CDR2 is FVKESK. The CDR3 spans 18 residues.